Following are 28 T cell receptor beta chains from one sample sequenced in a study of T cells in Graves' hyperthyroidism and ophthalmopathy. RNA transcripts served as the template for amplifying TCR beta CDR3 regions. Primed by the HTBI set, a first-round RT-PCR was run on the TCR CDR3. Each CDR3 protein is one row after TCRdb ran MiXCR on the multiplex PCR reads. The data hold about 420,000 distinct CDR3 sequences, with more than 15% observed a single time. The sequencing sample was made of blood. All receptors come from a woman aged 18-29 years with Graves' hyperthyroidism.

The V and J genes are TRBV27 and TRBJ1-5; 8 nucleotides align to TRBD1. Per germline, CDR1 MNHEY and CDR2 SMNVEV (reference sequence). J lost 2 bases, V lost 1 base, and 4 bases had no gene match. This CDR3 is built from 16 residues. CDR3 DNA: TGTGCCAGCAGTTTATGGGCAGGGGGCGGCAATCAGCCCCAGCATTTT. This translates into CASSLWAGGGNQPQHF.

This clonotype was observed a handful of times. The V call is TRBV4-1, the J call TRBJ2-7; unclear D gene. Trimming pared 0 bases from V and 3 bases from J, leaving 18 bases between. Per germline, CDR1 MGHRA and CDR2 YSYEKL. The length of the CDR3 is 17 residues. The CDR3 DNA follows: TGCGCCAGCAGCCAAGAAATGCGGAAGGGAAGCCTCTACGAGCAGTACTTC. It codes for CASSQEMRKGSLYEQYF.

This clonotype has ten or more counts. This chain uses TRBV7-9 with TRBJ2-7, with 8 bases that match TRBD1. CDR1 and CDR2 from the germline V gene are SEHNR and FQNEAQ (reference sequence). V lost 5 bases to trimming and J lost 3 bases; unmatched junction nucleotides: 12. CDR3 size: 16 residues. As DNA, the CDR3 is TGTGCCAGCAGCGATGTTCTCGGACAGGGAGGCTACGAGCAGTACTTC. It encodes CASSDVLGQGGYEQYF.

This clonotype was observed a few times. The chain is built from TRBV14 and TRBJ1-6; no clear D. The V and J ends lost 6 bases and 8 bases respectively, with 11 bases between them. This CDR3 region has 13 residues. Germline-derived CDR1 and CDR2 are SGHDN and FVKESK. CDR3 sequence (DNA): TGTGCCAGCAGGGGATTAGAGGATTCACCCCTCCACTTT. Translated, it gives CASRGLEDSPLHF. Full variable domain (missing parts from reference TRBV14 and TRBJ1-6): EAGVTQFPSHSVIEKGQTVTLRCDPISGHDNLYWYRRVMGKEIKFLLHFVKESKQDESGMPNNRFLAERTGGTYSTLKVQPAELEDSGVYFCASRGLEDSPLHFGNGTRLTVT.

The sample holds many counts of this clonotype. This chain links TRBV2 with TRBJ1-1, with D perhaps TRBD1 (5 bases). The CDR3 covers 14 residues. Germline V gene sequence: CDR1 SNHLY, CDR2 FYNNEI. V lost 6 bases, J lost 4 bases, and 15 bases lay in between. CDR3 sequence: CASRGLRGRTEAFF. Here the CDR3 DNA reads TGTGCCAGCAGAGGTCTTCGGGGACGCACTGAAGCTTTCTTT.

This clonotype was detected many times. The chain links TRBV9 to TRBJ1-1; possibly TRBD1 for D (5 bases). V was pared by 5 bases and J by 0 bases, with 11 bases between. Germline-derived CDR1 and CDR2 are SGDLS and YYNGEE. The CDR3 has 14 amino acids. CDR3 in amino acids: CASREEGMNTEAFF. The CDR3 DNA sequence: TGTGCCAGCAGAGAAGAGGGGATGAACACTGAAGCTTTCTTT.

This clonotype has only a few counts. The genes are TRBV28 and TRBJ1-5; a possible D gene is TRBD1 (5 bases). This CDR3 region has 16 residues. The germline V gene has CDR1 MDHEN and CDR2 SYDVKM. V was shortened by 3 bases and J by 0 bases, with 12 bases between the two germline ends. The CDR3 nucleotides read TGTGCCAGCAGTTTTCCTCCAGGGTCTAGCAATCAGCCCCAGCATTTT. Its translation is CASSFPPGSSNQPQHF.

The rearrangement joins TRBV7-9 to TRBJ2-7; 10 nucleotides agree with TRBD1. V gave up 5 bases and J gave up 7 bases; unmatched junction bases: 11. The germline V gene encodes CDR1 SEHNR and CDR2 FQNEAQ (reference sequence). CDR3 size: 15 residues. The CDR3 DNA reads as TGTGCCAGCAGCGCATACGGGACAGGGGCCCCGGAGCAGTACTTC. Its translation: CASSAYGTGAPEQYF.

This clonotype was counted a few times. This chain links TRBV5-1 with TRBJ1-6; 9 bases are a match to TRBD1. The CDR3 runs to 15 residues. The germline V gene encodes CDR1 SGHRS and CDR2 YFSETQ. V lost 0 bases to trimming and J lost 9 bases; unmatched junction nucleotides: 4. The CDR3 loop is CASSLEGQGFSPLHF. As DNA, the CDR3 is TGCGCCAGCAGCTTGGAGGGACAGGGTTTTTCACCCCTCCACTTT.

This clonotype was seen at least ten times. V is TRBV10-3 and J is TRBJ2-5; D is unresolved. The V end lost 2 bases, the J end lost 10 bases, and 11 bases lay between the germline ends. Germline-derived CDR1 and CDR2 are ENHRY and SYGVKD. This CDR3 comprises 12 residues. CDR3 sequence: CAISEATMGQYF. For the CDR3, the DNA is TGTGCCATCAGTGAGGCGACGATGGGCCAGTACTTC.

This clonotype was observed a handful of times. This CDR3 reads CAIHGLATYEQYF. DNA for the CDR3: TGTGCCATTCACGGGCTAGCGACCTACGAGCAGTACTTC. The chain recombines TRBV2 with TRBJ2-7, with D perhaps TRBD2 (6 bases). CDR1 and CDR2 from the germline V gene are SNHLY and FYNNEI. This CDR3 has 13 amino acids. V was pared by 10 bases and J by 2 bases, with 15 bases between.

This clonotype was picked up a small number of times. The V and J genes are TRBV7-3 and TRBJ1-6, with 7 bases that match TRBD1. CDR1 is SGHTA and CDR2 is FQGTGA in the germline V gene. V trimming: 6 bases; J trimming: 9 bases; junction bases outside the gene matches: 8. The CDR3 contains 14 residues. This CDR3 is CASSPGTEPSPLHF. The CDR3 DNA reads as TGTGCCAGCAGTCCTGGGACAGAACCTTCACCCCTCCACTTT.

This clonotype was detected many times. J is TRBJ1-5 and V is TRBV27; D is unclear. The CDR3 sequence is 15 residues long. Germline V gene sequence: CDR1 MNHEY, CDR2 SMNVEV (reference sequence). V lost 1 base, J lost 1 base, and 8 bases lay in between. CDR3 sequence reads: CASSLFPGSNQPQHF. The CDR3 DNA follows: TGTGCCAGCAGTTTATTCCCCGGGAGCAATCAGCCCCAGCATTTT.

This clonotype was seen ten or more times. J is TRBJ2-3 and V is TRBV7-2, with TRBD2 matching over 8 bases. Germline V lookup: CDR1 SGHTA, CDR2 FQGNSA. The junction had 10 bases not matched to a gene; V was cut back by 2 bases and J by 0 bases. The CDR3 consists of 18 residues. The CDR3 coding sequence is TGTGCCAGCAGCTTACTAGCGGGCGCAAGGGAAAGCACAGATACGCAGTATTTT. The encoded protein is CASSLLAGARESTDTQYF.

This clonotype appeared many times. CDR3 nucleotide sequence: TGTGCCAGCAGTTTCGGGACAGGTAGCACAGATACGCAGTATTTT. Translated: CASSFGTGSTDTQYF. The rearrangement uses TRBV12-3 or TRBV12-4 and TRBJ2-3; 8 bases are shared with TRBD1. The ends lost 3 bases at V and 0 bases at J; junction bases unmatched: 2. The CDR3 is 15 amino acids.

This clonotype came up many times. The V gene is TRBV24-1, the J gene TRBJ1-2; D gene unclear. Trimming removed 3 bases from V and 1 base from J, with 5 bases in between. In germline, CDR1 is KGHDR, CDR2 SFDVKD. The CDR3 is 13 residues long. CDR3 nucleotides: TGTGCCACCAGTGATAACCATAACTATGGCTACACCTTC. Protein: CATSDNHNYGYTF.

This clonotype has just a few counts. The rearrangement links TRBV28 to TRBJ2-7; the D call may be TRBD1 or TRBD2 (5 bases each). The V end lost 6 bases, the J end lost 1 base, and 16 bases lay between the germline ends. Germline CDR1 and CDR2: MDHEN and SYDVKM. There are 15 residues in the CDR3. CDR3 amino acids: CASRLPGPGSYEQYF. CDR3 coding DNA: TGTGCCAGCAGACTCCCGGGACCAGGATCCTACGAGCAGTACTTC.

A few counts support this clonotype. The gene calls are TRBV7-9 and TRBJ1-4; D is unclear. V was shortened by 5 bases and J by 4 bases, with 14 bases between the two germline ends. From germline, CDR1 is SEHNR and CDR2 FQNEAQ (reference sequence). The length of the CDR3 is 15 residues. The CDR3 here is CASSPAGGHNEKLFF. CDR3 nucleotide sequence: TGTGCCAGCAGCCCAGCAGGAGGTCATAATGAAAAACTGTTTTTT.

This clonotype was picked up many times. The CDR3 is CASSLEDGGAWRAFF. In DNA form, the CDR3 reads TGTGCCAGCAGCTTAGAAGATGGGGGGGCTTGGAGAGCTTTCTTT. The V gene is TRBV7-9, the J gene TRBJ1-1; D may be TRBD1 (6 bases). V lost 1 base and J lost 10, with 19 bases in between. Per germline, CDR1 SEHNR and CDR2 FQNEAQ (reference sequence). The CDR3 contains 15 residues.

The DNA of the CDR3 is TGCAGTGCTGAAGACAGTAGCTCGTATAATTCACCCCTCCACTTT. Translating gives CSAEDSSSYNSPLHF. The V gene is TRBV20-1, the J gene TRBJ1-6, with D perhaps matching TRBD1 (5 bases). This CDR3 has 15 residues. Per germline, CDR1 DFQATT and CDR2 SNEGSKA (reference sequence). Trimming pared 5 bases from V and 4 bases from J, leaving 15 bases between.

As regards this clonotype: A much larger clone sits a single nucleotide away, making a read error possible. The chain carries TRBV27 and TRBJ1-5; no clear D. The germline gives CDR1 MNHEY, CDR2 SMNVEV (reference sequence). This CDR3 contains 13 residues. The CDR3 bases are TGTGCCGGCAGTTTTAAGAGCAATCAGCCCCAGCATTTT. Protein sequence: CAGSFKSNQPQHF.

This clonotype was detected many times. The chain carries TRBV2 and TRBJ1-1; no firm D call. CDR3 size: 14 residues. Looked up from germline, CDR1 is SNHLY and CDR2 is FYNNEI. Trimming took 6 bases from V and 1 from J, leaving 12 bases between them. This chain's CDR3 is CASRDSMGNTEAFF. CDR3 DNA sequence: TGTGCCAGCAGGGATTCAATGGGGAACACTGAAGCTTTCTTT.

This clonotype was observed a handful of times. A clone one base away is much larger, so this may be a read error. This chain joins TRBV6-1 and TRBJ2-7; D not certain. The CDR3 is made up of 14 amino acids. The germline V gene encodes CDR1 MNHNS and CDR2 SASEGT. CDR3 sequence reads: CASSENRGPDERYF. CDR3 sequence (DNA): TGTGCCAGCAGTGAAAACCGTGGACCTGACGAGCGGTACTTC.

This clonotype was detected many times. This rearrangement joins TRBV18 to TRBJ1-2; D unresolved. Trimming removed 6 bases from V and 4 bases from J, with 9 bases in between. Per the germline V gene, CDR1 is KGHSH and CDR2 is LQKENI. The CDR3 runs to 12 residues. DNA for the CDR3: TGTGCCAGCTCGGGTCCTCTCTATGGCTACACCTTC. This gives the protein CASSGPLYGYTF.

This clonotype was observed a handful of times. The genes are TRBV6-1 and TRBJ2-7; D perhaps matches TRBD2 (6 bases). The CDR3 spans 16 residues. CDR1 is MNHNS, CDR2 SASEGT, per germline. V was clipped by 5 bases and J by 6 bases, with 23 bases between them. Written as DNA, the CDR3 is TGTGCCAGCAGTAATTTGGGAGGCTTTGAGTCGGGCGAGCAGTACTTC. It yields the protein CASSNLGGFESGEQYF.

In the case of this clonotype: The junction and the germline gene differ at one end; a read error may be behind it. This chain joins TRBV29-1 and TRBJ2-2; possibly TRBD2 for D (5 bases). Germline V gives CDR1 SQVTM, CDR2 ANQGSEA. This CDR3 contains 13 residues. The CDR3 DNA follows: TGCAGCGTTGTGGAGTGGAACACCGGGGAGCTGCTTTTT. Its protein is CSVVEWNTGELLF.

The chain couples TRBV4-1 to TRBJ1-1; D perhaps matches TRBD1 (6 bases). V was pared by 0 bases and J by 6 bases, with 14 bases between. The CDR3 covers 15 residues. The germline CDR1 and CDR2 sequences are MGHRA and YSYEKL. CDR3 bases: TGCGCCAGCAGCCAAGATGGGGCAGGGGCTGCTGAAGCTTTCTTT. Translation gives CASSQDGAGAAEAFF.

The V and J genes are TRBV6-1 and TRBJ1-2, with D hard to call. The CDR3 is made up of 11 amino acids. V lost 7 bases and J 6 bases, leaving 9 bases between the germline ends. Looked up from germline, CDR1 is MNHNS and CDR2 is SASEGT. CDR3 in amino acids: CASTLNHGYTF. The DNA for the CDR3 is TGTGCCAGCACCCTCAACCATGGCTACACCTTC.